This TCR beta chain derives from a study of blood T cell repertoires in COVID-19. Study summary: The study drew acute and convalescent COVID-19 samples from the United States, Italy and Spain. T cells, B-cell-depleted T cells, or PBMCs provided the cDNA or gDNA that served as material.

The CDR3 is 13 amino acids. Germline V gives CDR1 MNHEY, CDR2 SVGAGI. V shed 5 bases and J shed 3 bases, with 9 bases lying between them. The protocol was immunoSEQ multiplex PCR, while the TCRdb copy is restricted to in-frame clones and leaves out a portion. The sample consists of tens of thousands of clones, 65% to 90% of them appearing once. This TCR came from a man aged 30 to 39 with COVID-19, enrolled during active disease. Sequencing used peripheral blood. This rearrangement joins TRBV6-5 to TRBJ2-3, with D uncertain. CDR3: CASSKLGTDTQYF. The CDR3 DNA follows: TGTGCCAGCAGTAAGCTAGGTACAGATACGCAGTATTTT.